This T cell receptor beta chain was recovered during a study of cytomegalovirus exposure and HLA in healthy donors. CDR3 length equals 14 residues. Germline CDR1 and CDR2: SGHRS and YFSETQ. Trimming took 4 bases from V and 2 from J, leaving 9 bases between them. 13 Jbeta primers and 60 Vbeta primers were used for the PCR. TCRdb's copy holds only in-frame clones and misses some; the assay was immunoSEQ multiplex PCR. The data show some 110,000 clones, about 80% seen once. The receptor comes from a man aged 30 to 39 in good health and CMV-seronegative. The rearrangement uses TRBV5-1 and TRBJ1-4; a weak D match, TRBD1 (5 bases). Sequencing was done on a sample of PBMCs. The CDR3 DNA sequence: TGCGCCAGCAGCCCGGGGGGGACTAATGAAAAACTGTTTTTT. Protein product: CASSPGGTNEKLFF. The variable domain in full, completed from reference TRBV5-1 and TRBJ1-4, reads KAGVTQTPRYLIKTRGQQVTLSCSPISGHRSVSWYQQTPGQGLQFLFEYFSETQRNKGNFPGRFSGRQFSNSRSEMNVSTLELGDSALYLCASSPGGTNEKLFFGSGTQLSVL.